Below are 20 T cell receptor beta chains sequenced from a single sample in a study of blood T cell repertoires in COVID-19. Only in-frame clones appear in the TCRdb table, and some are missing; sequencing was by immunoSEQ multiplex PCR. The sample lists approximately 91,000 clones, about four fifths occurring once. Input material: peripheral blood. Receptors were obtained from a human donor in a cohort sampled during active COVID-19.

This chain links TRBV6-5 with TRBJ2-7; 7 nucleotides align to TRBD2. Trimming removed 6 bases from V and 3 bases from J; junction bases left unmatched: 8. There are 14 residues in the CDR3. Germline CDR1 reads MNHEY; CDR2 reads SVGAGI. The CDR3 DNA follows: TGTGCCAGCAGCCGTTCTAGCGGAAACTACGAGCAGTACTTC. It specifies CASSRSSGNYEQYF.

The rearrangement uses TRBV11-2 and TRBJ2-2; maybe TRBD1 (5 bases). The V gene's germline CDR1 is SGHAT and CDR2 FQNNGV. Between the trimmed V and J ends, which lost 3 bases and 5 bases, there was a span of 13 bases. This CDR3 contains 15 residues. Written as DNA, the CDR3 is TGTGCCAGCAGCTTCGGCAGGGATCGTACCGGGGAGCTGTTTTTT. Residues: CASSFGRDRTGELFF.

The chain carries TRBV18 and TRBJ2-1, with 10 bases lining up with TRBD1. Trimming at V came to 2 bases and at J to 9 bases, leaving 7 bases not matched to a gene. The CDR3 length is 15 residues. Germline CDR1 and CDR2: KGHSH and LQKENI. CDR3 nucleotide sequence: TGTGCCAGCTCACCAGGGACAGGGGAGATCGGTGAGCAGTTCTTC. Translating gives CASSPGTGEIGEQFF.

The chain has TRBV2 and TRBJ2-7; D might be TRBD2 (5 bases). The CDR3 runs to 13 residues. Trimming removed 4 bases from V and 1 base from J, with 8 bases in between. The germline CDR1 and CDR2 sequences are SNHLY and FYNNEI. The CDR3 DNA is TGTGCCAGCAGTGGACTATCATCCTACGAGCAGTACTTC. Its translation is CASSGLSSYEQYF.

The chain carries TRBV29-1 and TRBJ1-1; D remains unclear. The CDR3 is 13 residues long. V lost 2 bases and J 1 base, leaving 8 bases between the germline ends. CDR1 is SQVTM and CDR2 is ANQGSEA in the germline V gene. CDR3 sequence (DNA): TGCAGCGTTGAATATTACAGGAACACTGAAGCTTTCTTT. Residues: CSVEYYRNTEAFF.

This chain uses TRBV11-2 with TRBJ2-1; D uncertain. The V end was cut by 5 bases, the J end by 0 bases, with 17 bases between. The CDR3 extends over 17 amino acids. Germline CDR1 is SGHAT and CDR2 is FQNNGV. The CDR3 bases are TGTGCCAGCAGCCCCCGGTGGAGCGCTAGCTCCTACAATGAGCAGTTCTTC. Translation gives CASSPRWSASSYNEQFF.

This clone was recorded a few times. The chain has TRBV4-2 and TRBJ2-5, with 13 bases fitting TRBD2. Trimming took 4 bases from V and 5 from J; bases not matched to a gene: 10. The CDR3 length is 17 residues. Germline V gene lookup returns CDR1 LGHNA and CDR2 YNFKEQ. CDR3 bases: TGTGCCAGCAGCCCCGGGACTAGCGGGACTCTGGTCGAGACCCAGTACTTC. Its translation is CASSPGTSGTLVETQYF.

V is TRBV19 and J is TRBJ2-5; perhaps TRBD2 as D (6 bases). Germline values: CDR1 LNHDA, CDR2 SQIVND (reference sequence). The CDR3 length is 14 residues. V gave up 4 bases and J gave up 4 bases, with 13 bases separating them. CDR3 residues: CASSSGIRSETQYF. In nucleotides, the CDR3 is TGTGCCAGTAGTAGCGGGATAAGGTCAGAGACCCAGTACTTC. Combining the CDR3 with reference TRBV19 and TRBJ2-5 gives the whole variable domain DGGITQSPKYLFRKEGQNVTLSCEQNLNHDAMYWYRQDPGQGLRLIYYSQIVNDFQKGDIAEGYSVSREKKESFPLTVTSAQKNPTAFYLCASSSGIRSETQYFGPGTRLLVL.

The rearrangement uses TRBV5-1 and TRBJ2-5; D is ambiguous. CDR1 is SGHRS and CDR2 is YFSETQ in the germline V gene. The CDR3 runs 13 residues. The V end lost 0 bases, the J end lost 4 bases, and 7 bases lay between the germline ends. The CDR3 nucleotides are TGCGCCAGCAGCTTGGGCGGATCAGAGACCCAGTACTTC. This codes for CASSLGGSETQYF.

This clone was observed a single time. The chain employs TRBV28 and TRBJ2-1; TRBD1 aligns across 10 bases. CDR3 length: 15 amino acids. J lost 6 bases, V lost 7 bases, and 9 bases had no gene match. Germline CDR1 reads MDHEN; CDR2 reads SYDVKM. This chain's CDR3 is CASTERGTGVNEQFF. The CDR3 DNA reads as TGTGCCAGCACCGAAAGGGGGACAGGGGTCAATGAGCAGTTCTTC. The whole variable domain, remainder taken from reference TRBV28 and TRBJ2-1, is DVKVTQSSRYLVKRTGEKVFLECVQDMDHENMFWYRQDPGLGLRLIYFSYDVKMKEKGDIPEGYSVSREKKERFSLILESASTNQTSMYLCASTERGTGVNEQFFGPGTRLTVL.

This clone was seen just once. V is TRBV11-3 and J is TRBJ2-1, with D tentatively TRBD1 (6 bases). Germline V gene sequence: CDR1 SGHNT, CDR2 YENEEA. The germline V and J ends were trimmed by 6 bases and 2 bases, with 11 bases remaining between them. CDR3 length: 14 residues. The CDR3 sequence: CASSAGDAYNEQFF. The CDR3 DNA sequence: TGTGCCAGCAGTGCAGGGGATGCCTACAATGAGCAGTTCTTC. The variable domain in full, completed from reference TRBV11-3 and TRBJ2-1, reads EAGVVQSPRYKIIEKKQPVAFWCNPISGHNTLYWYLQNLGQGPELLIRYENEEAVDDSQLPKDRFSAERLKGVDSTLKIQPAELGDSAVYLCASSAGDAYNEQFFGPGTRLTVL.

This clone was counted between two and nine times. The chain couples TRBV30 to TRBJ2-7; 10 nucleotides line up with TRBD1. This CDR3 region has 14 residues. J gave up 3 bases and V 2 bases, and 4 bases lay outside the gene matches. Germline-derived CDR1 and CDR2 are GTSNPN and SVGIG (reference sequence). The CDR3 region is CAWSPDRGLYEQYF. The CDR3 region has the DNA TGTGCCTGGAGTCCTGACAGGGGGCTCTACGAGCAGTACTTC. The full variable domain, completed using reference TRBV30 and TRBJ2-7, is SQTIHQWPATLVQPVGSPLSLECTVEGTSNPNLYWYRQAAGRGLQLLFYSVGIGQISSEVPQNLSASRPQDRQFILSSKKLLLSDSGFYLCAWSPDRGLYEQYFGPGTRLTVT.

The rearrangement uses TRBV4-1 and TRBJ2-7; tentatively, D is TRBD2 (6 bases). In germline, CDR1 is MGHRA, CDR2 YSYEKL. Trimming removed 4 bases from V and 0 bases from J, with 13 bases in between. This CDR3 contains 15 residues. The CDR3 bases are TGCGCCAGCAGCCGTTTAGCGGTAAGCTCCTACGAGCAGTACTTC. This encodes CASSRLAVSSYEQYF.

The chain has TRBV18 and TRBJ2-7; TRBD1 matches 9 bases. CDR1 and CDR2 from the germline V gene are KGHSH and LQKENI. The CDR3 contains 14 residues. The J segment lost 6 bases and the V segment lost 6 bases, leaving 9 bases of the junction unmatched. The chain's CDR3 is CASSPGQGLSEQYF. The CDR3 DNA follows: TGTGCCAGCTCTCCGGGACAGGGCCTTTCCGAGCAGTACTTC.

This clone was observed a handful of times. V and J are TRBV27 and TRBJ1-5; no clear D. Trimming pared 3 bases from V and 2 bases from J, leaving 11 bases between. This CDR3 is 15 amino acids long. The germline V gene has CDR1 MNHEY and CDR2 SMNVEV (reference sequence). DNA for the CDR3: TGTGCCAGCAGTTTCTACCCACCGGGCAATCAGCCCCAGCATTTT. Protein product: CASSFYPPGNQPQHF.

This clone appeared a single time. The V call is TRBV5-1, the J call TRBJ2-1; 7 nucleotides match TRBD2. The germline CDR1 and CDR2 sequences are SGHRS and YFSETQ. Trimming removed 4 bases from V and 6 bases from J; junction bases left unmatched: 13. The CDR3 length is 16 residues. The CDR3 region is CASSGLTAGRGNEQFF. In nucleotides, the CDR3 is TGCGCCAGCAGCGGTCTGACAGCGGGACGGGGCAATGAGCAGTTCTTC.

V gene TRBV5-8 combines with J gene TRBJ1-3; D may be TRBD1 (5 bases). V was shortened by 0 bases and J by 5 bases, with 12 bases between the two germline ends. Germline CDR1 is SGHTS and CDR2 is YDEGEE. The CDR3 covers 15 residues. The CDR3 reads CASSLDYGTRNTIYF. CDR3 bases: TGTGCCAGCAGCTTGGACTATGGGACTAGAAACACCATATATTTT.

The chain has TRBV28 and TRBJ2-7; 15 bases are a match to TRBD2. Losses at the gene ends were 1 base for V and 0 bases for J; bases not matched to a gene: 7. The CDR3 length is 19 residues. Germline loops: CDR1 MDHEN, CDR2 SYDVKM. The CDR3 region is CASSLLIGTSGGNSYEQYF. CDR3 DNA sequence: TGTGCCAGCAGTTTATTAATAGGGACTAGCGGGGGGAACTCCTACGAGCAGTACTTC.

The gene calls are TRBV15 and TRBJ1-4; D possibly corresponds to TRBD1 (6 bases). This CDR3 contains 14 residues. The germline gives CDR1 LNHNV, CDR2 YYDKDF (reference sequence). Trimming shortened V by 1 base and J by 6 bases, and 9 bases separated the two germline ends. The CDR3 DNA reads TGTGCCACCAGCAGAGCCAGGGGTTATGAAAAACTGTTTTTT. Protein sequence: CATSRARGYEKLFF.

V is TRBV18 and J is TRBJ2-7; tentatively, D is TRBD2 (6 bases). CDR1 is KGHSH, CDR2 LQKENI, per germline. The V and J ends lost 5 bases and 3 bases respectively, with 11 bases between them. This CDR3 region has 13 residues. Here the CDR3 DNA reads TGTGCCAGCTCATGGAACGGGGGCTACGAGCAGTACTTC. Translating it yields CASSWNGGYEQYF.